Below are 12 T cell receptor beta chains sequenced from a single sample in a study of CD8+CD57+ T cells in acquired aplastic anemia. Profiling that covered TCR beta VDJ and CDR3 relied on genomic DNA as its template. TCRdb used MiXCR to reprocess the reads, holding one entry per CDR3 protein. The data contain roughly 180,000 distinct CDR3 sequences, approximately 49% of them singletons. The sequencing input was sorted CD4+, CD8+, or CD8+CD57+ T cells (not recorded which) from PBMCs. The receptor source for this set is a human donor in good health.

CDR3 protein: CASSFRVSPLHF. In DNA, the CDR3 is TGTGCCAGCAGCTTTCGGGTCTCACCCCTCCACTTT. V is TRBV7-8 and J is TRBJ1-6; unclear D gene. Germline loops: CDR1 SGHVS, CDR2 FQNEAQ. The CDR3 sequence is 12 residues long. The V end lost 3 bases, the J end lost 10 bases, and 7 bases lay between the germline ends.

This chain connects TRBV10-3 to TRBJ2-3, with 7 bases identical to TRBD1. The CDR3 sequence is 13 residues long. CDR1 is ENHRY and CDR2 is SYGVKD in the germline V gene. Trimming cost V 7 bases and J 2 bases; bases outside gene matches: 3. CDR3 DNA: TGTGCCATCAAAACAGGGGCCACAGATACGCAGTATTTT. It is translated as CAIKTGATDTQYF.

A note on this clonotype: Germline is not matched at one junction end, which may reflect a read error. This chain links TRBV9 with TRBJ2-1, with 7 bases matching TRBD1. The germline V gene has CDR1 SGDLS and CDR2 YYNGEE. The CDR3 length is 15 residues. The CDR3 nucleotides read TGTGCCAGCAGCGTAGGACAGGGCGGAAACAATGAGCAGTCCTTC. Amino acid sequence: CASSVGQGGNNEQSF.

This chain links TRBV19 with TRBJ2-5; the D gene could be TRBD1 or TRBD2 (5 bases each). Germline CDR1 LNHDA, CDR2 SQIVND (reference sequence). Trimming cost V 11 bases and J 5 bases, with 12 bases left between them. The CDR3 contains 11 residues. The CDR3 is CAVRGGETQYF. Here the CDR3 DNA reads TGTGCCGTCCGGGGCGGGGAGACCCAGTACTTC.

The chain links TRBV19 to TRBJ2-7; the D call may be TRBD1 or TRBD2 (5 bases each). The germline gives CDR1 LNHDA, CDR2 SQIVND (reference sequence). This CDR3 region has 13 residues. Trimming pared 9 bases from V and 3 bases from J, leaving 15 bases between. CDR3 amino acids: CASAGAGGYEQYF. The CDR3 region has the DNA TGTGCCAGCGCCGGGGCCGGTGGCTACGAGCAGTACTTC.

The chain couples TRBV19 to TRBJ2-5; D not resolved. V lost 5 bases and J lost 4, with 11 bases in between. This CDR3 is 13 amino acids long. CDR1 LNHDA and CDR2 SQIVND come from the germline V gene (reference sequence). In DNA form, the CDR3 reads TGTGCCAGTAGTGGTGTCAGGCTAGAGACCCAGTACTTC. Protein product: CASSGVRLETQYF.

J is TRBJ1-6 and V is TRBV10-1, with TRBD1 matching over 9 bases. The V segment lost 8 bases and the J segment 1 base; nucleotides outside the gene matches: 6. Per the germline V gene, CDR1 is WNHNN and CDR2 is SYGVQD (reference sequence). The CDR3 is made up of 16 amino acids. The CDR3 here is CASWPGTGSYNSPLHF. The DNA of the CDR3 is TGCGCCAGCTGGCCCGGGACAGGGTCCTATAATTCACCCCTCCACTTT.

This clonotype was recorded many times. V is TRBV10-2 and J is TRBJ2-1; D possibly corresponds to TRBD2 (5 bases). The germline gives CDR1 WSHSY, CDR2 SAAADI. V lost 6 bases, J lost 0 bases, and 6 bases lay in between. The CDR3 extends over 13 amino acids. For the CDR3, the DNA is TGCGCCAGCAGACTAGACTCCTACAATGAGCAGTTCTTC. Translation gives CASRLDSYNEQFF.

The chain employs TRBV15 and TRBJ2-7; D may be TRBD2 (7 bases). The CDR3 is 16 amino acids. CDR1 LNHNV and CDR2 YYDKDF come from the germline V gene (reference sequence). Trimming took off 3 bases at V and 3 bases at J, with 18 bases between the two ends. The CDR3 reads CATSSQWGGAGYEQYF. The CDR3 DNA is TGTGCCACCAGCAGCCAATGGGGGGGGGCCGGCTACGAGCAGTACTTC.

This clonotype was detected a few times. At one boundary the junction diverges from the germline segment, which might be a read error. The chain combines TRBV9 with TRBJ2-1; 12 bases map to TRBD2. From germline, CDR1 is SGDLS and CDR2 YYNGEE. The CDR3 runs 15 residues. In DNA, the CDR3 is TGTGCCAGCAGCGCGACTAGCGGGGGAGGTAGTGAGCAGCTCTTC. It encodes CASSATSGGGSEQLF. Full variable domain (rest looked up from reference TRBV9 and TRBJ2-1): DSGVTQTPKHLITATGQRVTLRCSPRSGDLSVYWYQQSLDQGLQFLIQYYNGEERAKGNILERFSAQQFPDLHSELNLSSLELGDSALYFCASSATSGGGSEQLFGPGTRLTVL.

This clonotype has ten or more counts. The CDR3: CASSWTITDTQYF. In DNA, the CDR3 is TGTGCCAGCAGCTGGACTATTACAGATACGCAGTATTTT. The genes are TRBV7-9 and TRBJ2-3; tentative D call: TRBD2 (6 bases). V lost 4 bases, J lost 3 bases, and 8 bases lay in between. The CDR3 runs to 13 residues. CDR1 and CDR2 (germline): SEHNR, FQNEAQ (reference sequence).

This chain joins TRBV6-1 and TRBJ2-1, with TRBD2 identical over 8 bases. Germline values: CDR1 MNHNS, CDR2 SASEGT. The trim removed 6 bases at V and 8 bases at J, leaving 3 bases unmatched. The CDR3 runs to 12 residues. Written as DNA, the CDR3 is TGTGCCAGCAGACGGACTAGCTATGAGCAGTTCTTC. This encodes CASRRTSYEQFF.